The sequence of this T cell receptor (beta chain) was determined in a study of control samples from healthy donors and cancer patients. This CDR3 spans 14 amino acids. Germline V gives CDR1 PRHDT, CDR2 FYEKMQ (reference sequence). Trimming shortened V by 4 bases and J by 8 bases, and 17 bases separated the two germline ends. Here immunoSEQ multiplex PCR was the method, and the copy in TCRdb shows in-frame clones only, minus some. Of some 210,000 clones in the sample, roughly nine tenths are singletons; the top ten hold approximately 1.8%. This chain joins TRBV13 and TRBJ1-2; perhaps TRBD1 as D (6 bases). Sequencing used blood. This TCR was sampled from a man aged 30 to 45 in good health. The CDR3 sequence is CASSSGRGRVGYTF. For the CDR3, the DNA is TGTGCCAGCAGCTCCGGACGGGGGCGGGTGGGCTACACCTTC.